The 29 T cell receptor beta chains in this list originate from one sample, sequenced in a study of shared clonotypes between healthy human individuals. Data came from immunoSEQ multiplex PCR; TCRdb stores just in-frame clones and leaves some out. Here the sample spans approximately 2,300,000 clones, about nine tenths being singletons. Sequenced input: naive CD4+ T cells from PBMCs. As for subset: CD45RA+ positively selected. These TCRs come from a man between 18 and 35 years old in good health. Some clones in this sample may be carry-over from other donors' samples.

The chain combines TRBV4-2 with TRBJ2-1; 13 positions match TRBD2. The germline V gene encodes CDR1 LGHNA and CDR2 YNFKEQ. V trimming: 5 bases; J trimming: 7 bases; junction bases outside the gene matches: 8. The CDR3 is made up of 16 amino acids. The CDR3 DNA follows: TGTGCCAGCAGCGCCCGGACTAGCGGGAGTCTAAATGAGCAGTTCTTC. Its translation is CASSARTSGSLNEQFF.

This clone was counted a single time. The V gene is TRBV28, the J gene TRBJ1-1; D is unresolved. Between the trimmed V and J ends, which lost 1 base and 5 bases, there was a span of 17 bases. The CDR3 length is 16 residues. Per the germline V gene, CDR1 is MDHEN and CDR2 is SYDVKM. As DNA, the CDR3 is TGTGCCAGCAGTTTATCTCTGGTGCCGGCTGGAACTGAAGCTTTCTTT. Amino acid sequence: CASSLSLVPAGTEAFF.

CDR3 loop: CASSVTDGLARGELFF. CDR3 bases: TGTGCCAGCAGCGTAACGGACGGCCTCGCTAGAGGGGAGCTGTTTTTT. V gene TRBV9 combines with J gene TRBJ2-2; D unclear. The CDR3 runs to 16 residues. Looked up from germline, CDR1 is SGDLS and CDR2 is YYNGEE. Trimming took 1 base from V and 8 from J, leaving 18 bases between them.

The V and J genes are TRBV6-7 and TRBJ2-5; D is ambiguous. TRBV6-7 is sorted into the ORF group, with uncertain function. V lost 2 bases to trimming and J lost 0 bases, with 7 bases between them. This CDR3 has 14 residues. DNA of the CDR3: TGTGCCAGCAGTTACCATACCAACCAAGAGACCCAGTACTTC. This encodes CASSYHTNQETQYF.

This clone was counted a single time. The chain joins TRBV7-8 to TRBJ2-7, with TRBD2 matching over 13 bases. The CDR3 is 15 amino acids. With V trimmed by 4 bases and J by 6 bases, 6 bases remained unmatched. CDR1 and CDR2 from the germline V gene are SGHVS and FQNEAQ. The CDR3 sequence is CASSWTSGRGSEQYF. The CDR3 DNA sequence: TGTGCCAGCAGCTGGACTAGCGGGAGAGGGAGCGAGCAGTACTTC.

This clone was recorded only once. V is TRBV28 and J is TRBJ2-1, with TRBD2 matching 9 bases. The CDR3 sequence is 15 residues long. From germline, CDR1 is MDHEN and CDR2 SYDVKM. Losses at the gene ends were 3 bases for V and 8 bases for J; bases not matched to a gene: 8. The CDR3 nucleotides read TGTGCCAGCAGTTTTTTGGCTAGCGGGAACTATGAGCAGTTCTTC. This sequence encodes CASSFLASGNYEQFF.

The rearrangement uses TRBV5-1 and TRBJ2-5, with unresolved D. With the DNA end fitting TRBJ2-7 better, the J assignment may be wrong. The CDR3 length is 12 residues. CDR1 is SGHRS and CDR2 is YFSETQ in the germline V gene. CDR3 DNA: TGCGCCAGCAGCCAAGGGAACTACGAGCAGTACTTC. It is translated as CASSQGNYEQYF.

This chain connects TRBV5-1 to TRBJ2-3; a possible D gene is TRBD2 (7 bases). The CDR3 length is 18 residues. The V gene lost 4 bases and the J gene lost 5 bases, with 26 bases spanning the gap. Germline CDR1 SGHRS, CDR2 YFSETQ. Here the CDR3 reads CASSITAQEGGGQDTQYF. CDR3 in DNA: TGCGCCAGCAGCATCACCGCGCAGGAAGGGGGAGGGCAAGATACGCAGTATTTT. The variable domain in full, completed from reference TRBV5-1 and TRBJ2-3, reads KAGVTQTPRYLIKTRGQQVTLSCSPISGHRSVSWYQQTPGQGLQFLFEYFSETQRNKGNFPGRFSGRQFSNSRSEMNVSTLELGDSALYLCASSITAQEGGGQDTQYFGPGTRLTVL.

J is TRBJ1-1 and V is TRBV5-1; D gene ambiguous. V shed 0 bases and J shed 1 base, with 10 bases lying between them. This CDR3 contains 15 residues. Germline assignment: CDR1 SGHRS and CDR2 YFSETQ. The CDR3 bases are TGCGCCAGCAGCTTGGCGGGAGAGGGGAACACTGAAGCTTTCTTT. This encodes CASSLAGEGNTEAFF.

This clone was recorded once. The chain links TRBV5-1 to TRBJ2-2; perhaps TRBD1 as D (6 bases). Germline lookup yields CDR1 SGHRS and CDR2 YFSETQ. V dropped 1 base and J dropped 6 bases, with 10 bases sitting between them. This CDR3 comprises 14 residues. CDR3: CASSLPQGAGELFF. Here the CDR3 DNA reads TGCGCCAGCAGCTTGCCACAGGGCGCCGGGGAGCTGTTTTTT. The variable domain in full, with the rest retrieved from reference TRBV5-1 and TRBJ2-2, is KAGVTQTPRYLIKTRGQQVTLSCSPISGHRSVSWYQQTPGQGLQFLFEYFSETQRNKGNFPGRFSGRQFSNSRSEMNVSTLELGDSALYLCASSLPQGAGELFFGEGSRLTVL.

J is TRBJ2-1 and V is TRBV18; 9 nucleotides align to TRBD2. Per the germline V gene, CDR1 is KGHSH and CDR2 is LQKENI. The V and J ends lost 1 base and 9 bases, in that order; junction bases with no gene match: 10. The CDR3 consists of 16 residues. The CDR3, as DNA: TGTGCCAGCTCACCACGGTTGGCTAGCGGGACCCTTGAGCAGTTCTTC. Amino acid sequence: CASSPRLASGTLEQFF.

The gene calls are TRBV18 and TRBJ2-1; D is perhaps TRBD2 (6 bases). This CDR3 contains 14 residues. V lost 6 bases to trimming and J lost 2 bases, with 11 bases between them. Per germline, CDR1 KGHSH and CDR2 LQKENI. Here the CDR3 reads CASSRDVAYNEQFF. DNA of the CDR3: TGTGCCAGCTCGCGGGACGTTGCCTACAATGAGCAGTTCTTC.

The chain is built from TRBV4-3 and TRBJ2-7; 11 positions match TRBD2. CDR3 length equals 15 residues. The V gene's germline CDR1 is LGHNA and CDR2 YSLEER. V lost 3 bases to trimming and J lost 3 bases; unmatched junction nucleotides: 4. The chain's CDR3 is CASSHGTSGGYEQYF. CDR3 bases: TGCGCCAGCAGCCACGGGACTAGCGGAGGCTACGAGCAGTACTTC.

CDR3 sequence: CASSRQGFGGNTIYF. CDR3 nucleotide sequence: TGTGCCAGCAGCCGACAGGGGTTCGGTGGAAACACCATATATTTT. The chain links TRBV6-5 to TRBJ1-3; 8 bases agree with TRBD1. This CDR3 comprises 15 residues. The germline V gene has CDR1 MNHEY and CDR2 SVGAGI. The junction had 7 bases not matched to a gene; V was cut back by 6 bases and J by 3 bases.

Only a few counts were recorded for this clone. V and J are TRBV10-3 and TRBJ1-1; 8 bases fit TRBD1. J lost 7 bases, V lost 6 bases, and 7 bases had no gene match. The germline V gene encodes CDR1 ENHRY and CDR2 SYGVKD. This CDR3 spans 13 amino acids. CDR3 DNA sequence: TGTGCCATCAGCTTCGGACAGGGAGGTGAAGCTTTCTTT. Translating gives CAISFGQGGEAFF.

The chain couples TRBV14 to TRBJ2-3, with 7 bases that match TRBD2. V shed 9 bases, J shed 1 base, and the junction held 7 bases outside the gene matches. The germline V gene has CDR1 SGHDN and CDR2 FVKESK. The CDR3 has 14 amino acids. CDR3: CASKAGLGTDTQYF. The CDR3 DNA sequence: TGTGCCAGTAAAGCGGGGCTGGGCACAGATACGCAGTATTTT.

With respect to this clone: The same CDR3 also results from other DNA sequences found in this sample. This chain uses TRBV5-1 with TRBJ2-3; no reliable D call. From germline, CDR1 is SGHRS and CDR2 YFSETQ. The CDR3 spans 14 residues. V was shortened by 0 bases and J by 1 base, with 6 bases between the two germline ends. Here the CDR3 DNA reads TGCGCCAGCAGCTTGGAGTCGGGCACAGATACGCAGTATTTT. Residues: CASSLESGTDTQYF.

The chain carries TRBV5-1 and TRBJ2-3, with D unresolved. The germline V gene has CDR1 SGHRS and CDR2 YFSETQ. The V gene lost 2 bases and the J gene lost 1 base, with 14 bases spanning the gap. The CDR3 length is 16 residues. The CDR3 DNA sequence: TGCGCCAGCAGCTTCGCACGGCCCCCTGGCACAGATACGCAGTATTTT. Translated: CASSFARPPGTDTQYF.

The chain recombines TRBV28 with TRBJ2-1; 7 positions match TRBD2. Germline-derived CDR1 and CDR2 are MDHEN and SYDVKM. The CDR3 is 15 amino acids. V trimming: 7 bases; J trimming: 4 bases; junction bases outside the gene matches: 10. CDR3 sequence reads: CASTTAGTIYNEQFF. The DNA of the CDR3 is TGTGCCAGCACCACAGCGGGGACGATATACAATGAGCAGTTCTTC.

The chain employs TRBV19 and TRBJ2-2; D might be TRBD1 or TRBD2, each matching 5 bases. This CDR3 comprises 14 residues. The germline gives CDR1 LNHDA, CDR2 SQIVND (reference sequence). V was shortened by 3 bases and J by 1 base, with 6 bases between the two germline ends. The CDR3 nucleotides are TGTGCCAGTAGTATGAGGGGGAACACCGGGGAGCTGTTTTTT. It encodes CASSMRGNTGELFF.

This rearrangement joins TRBV27 to TRBJ2-6; a possible D gene is TRBD1 (5 bases). Trimming took off 2 bases at V and 2 bases at J, with 13 bases between the two ends. There are 17 residues in the CDR3. The germline V gene encodes CDR1 MNHEY and CDR2 SMNVEV (reference sequence). CDR3 region: CASSLQGLFPGANVLTF. CDR3 in DNA: TGTGCCAGCAGTTTACAGGGTCTTTTCCCTGGGGCCAACGTCCTGACTTTC.

The chain is built from TRBV5-1 and TRBJ2-5; a possible D gene is TRBD2 (5 bases). Trimming left V 5 bases short and J 5 bases short, with 13 bases between. The CDR3 loop spans 13 amino acids. Germline-derived CDR1 and CDR2 are SGHRS and YFSETQ. CDR3 nucleotide sequence: TGCGCCAGCAGGGTCCGAGGGTCGGAGACCCAGTACTTC. It codes for CASRVRGSETQYF. The full variable domain, rest sourced from reference TRBV5-1 and TRBJ2-5, is KAGVTQTPRYLIKTRGQQVTLSCSPISGHRSVSWYQQTPGQGLQFLFEYFSETQRNKGNFPGRFSGRQFSNSRSEMNVSTLELGDSALYLCASRVRGSETQYFGPGTRLLVL.

The V call is TRBV7-9, the J call TRBJ2-5, with TRBD2 matching over 8 bases. With 3 bases clipped from V and 5 bases from J, the junction kept 8 bases outside the gene matches. Per germline, CDR1 SEHNR and CDR2 FQNEAQ (reference sequence). This CDR3 spans 15 amino acids. This CDR3 reads CASSLAGGRRETQYF. The CDR3 region has the DNA TGTGCCAGCAGCTTGGCGGGAGGTCGGAGGGAGACCCAGTACTTC.

The chain is built from TRBV6-6 and TRBJ1-2; 7 bases line up with TRBD1. In germline, CDR1 is MNHNY, CDR2 SVGAGI (reference sequence). The CDR3 spans 13 residues. The junction had 9 bases not matched to a gene; V was cut back by 6 bases and J by 8 bases. The CDR3 protein is CASRGDNRGGYTF. The CDR3 coding sequence is TGTGCCAGCAGGGGCGATAACAGGGGCGGCTACACCTTC.

A note on this clone: Different DNA sequences within this sample yield the same CDR3. This chain's CDR3 is CASSAGLKETQYF. CDR3 nucleotide sequence: TGTGCCAGCAGTGCGGGACTCAAAGAGACCCAGTACTTC. The chain combines TRBV6-1 with TRBJ2-5; a weak D match, TRBD2 (6 bases). V was clipped by 4 bases and J by 3 bases, with 9 bases between them. Germline lookup yields CDR1 MNHNS and CDR2 SASEGT. This CDR3 spans 13 amino acids.

The V gene is TRBV2, the J gene TRBJ1-2; maybe TRBD1 (5 bases). V lost 8 bases, J lost 0 bases, and 13 bases lay in between. The CDR3 contains 14 residues. From germline, CDR1 is SNHLY and CDR2 FYNNEI. The CDR3 DNA is TGTGCCAGCGTCCCCGGGGGAGCTAACTATGGCTACACCTTC. This translates into CASVPGGANYGYTF.

The rearrangement uses TRBV7-8 and TRBJ2-2; 11 bases line up with TRBD2. CDR3 length: 17 amino acids. Looked up from germline, CDR1 is SGHVS and CDR2 is FQNEAQ. Unmatched junction bases numbered 2, after V lost 1 base and J lost 1 base. The CDR3 loop reads CASSLGGTSGNTGELFF. Written as DNA, the CDR3 is TGTGCCAGCAGCTTAGGGGGGACTAGCGGGAACACCGGGGAGCTGTTTTTT.

The rearrangement links TRBV6-5 to TRBJ1-2; no definite D call. V shed 4 bases and J shed 8 bases, with 11 bases lying between them. From germline, CDR1 is MNHEY and CDR2 SVGAGI. The length of the CDR3 is 12 residues. Written as DNA, the CDR3 is TGTGCCAGCAGTTCCGGGCGGCGGGGCTACACCTTC. Translated, it gives CASSSGRRGYTF.

This clone was recorded once. This sequence joins TRBV28 and TRBJ2-7; D perhaps matches TRBD1 (5 bases). Germline CDR1 is MDHEN and CDR2 is SYDVKM. There are 16 residues in the CDR3. Trimming left V 4 bases short and J 5 bases short, with 21 bases between. CDR3 in DNA: TGTGCCAGCAGTTACCGGGTTAGGGGTCTGGCGGACGAGCAGTACTTC. Its protein is CASSYRVRGLADEQYF.